These T cell receptor beta chains were read from a single sample in a study of response to subunit inactivated influenza vaccine. MiXCR, run by TCRdb on the RT-PCR reads, gives a single entry per CDR3 protein. The table shows 300,000 to 350,000 distinct CDR3 sequences, with roughly 22% occurring only once. Sample: PBMCs from blood, taken around 22 months after vaccination. These receptors all come from a man between 45 and 75 years old who received an inactivated influenza vaccine. Each CDR3 is given with its conserved first and last residue. The D gene is left open where the match is weak. The size of a clone is reported for some rows only, either as once, few or many, or as a class for expanded clones.

j_call clone_size v_call cdr3_length d_call cdr3_nt cdr3_aa
TRBJ1-3 few TRBV4-2 16 - TGTGCCAGCAGCCAAGATTTTGGGTCCTCTGGAAACACCATATATTTT CASSQDFGSSGNTIYF
TRBJ2-1 few TRBV11-2 19 - TGTGCCAGCAGCTTAGTTCTATGGGGGAGACTCAGCATCGGGAATGAGCAGTTCTTC CASSLVLWGRLSIGNEQFF
TRBJ2-3 few TRBV20-1 12 - TGCAGTGCTAGTCAGAGCACAGATACGCAGTATTTT CSASQSTDTQYF
TRBJ1-2 few TRBV5-1 15 TRBD1 TGCGCCAGCAGCTTAGTAGGACAGGGTTACTATGGCTACACCTTC CASSLVGQGYYGYTF
TRBJ1-1 few TRBV24-1 14 - TGTGCCACCAGTGATCTCGCGGTGAACACTGAAGCTTTCTTT CATSDLAVNTEAFF
TRBJ1-2 few TRBV20-1 12 - TGCAGTGCTAACCGAGGGGTAGGTGGCTACACCTTC CSANRGVGGYTF
TRBJ1-1 few TRBV2 12 - TGTGCCAGCAGTGAAACGCCCACTGAAGCTTTCTTT CASSETPTEAFF
TRBJ1-5 few TRBV20-1 14 - TGCAGTGCTTCAGACAGGTTTAGCAATCAGCCCCAGCATTTT CSASDRFSNQPQHF
TRBJ2-5 few TRBV12-3/TRBV12-4 13 TRBD1 TGTGCCAGCAGCGGGACAGCGAAAGAGACCCAGTACTTC CASSGTAKETQYF
TRBJ2-1 - TRBV7-3 13 - TGTGCCAGCAGCCCCCTAGGGGTGAGCGAGCAGTTCTTC CASSPLGVSEQFF
TRBJ2-7 - TRBV10-1 12 - TGCGCCAGCAGTGAGTCCGACAAAAAGCAGTACTTC CASSESDKKQYF
TRBJ2-7 - TRBV15 15 TRBD1 TGTGCCACCAGCACGGGACAGGGGATCTCCTACGAGCAGTACTTC CATSTGQGISYEQYF
TRBJ1-5 - TRBV20-1 17 - TGCAGTGCTAGTATCGCGATCGGGGATTATAGCAATCAGCCCCAGCATTTT CSASIAIGDYSNQPQHF
TRBJ1-2 many TRBV3-1 12 - TGTGCCAGCAGCCAATTAGGCAATGGCTACACCTTC CASSQLGNGYTF
TRBJ2-7 - TRBV12-3/TRBV12-4 14 TRBD1 TGTGCCAGCAGACAACAGGGGGCCCCCTACGAGCAGTACTTC CASRQQGAPYEQYF
TRBJ1-1 many TRBV9 15 - TGTGCCAGCAGCCCGCGGGGAGAAAGGCACACTGAAGCTTTCTTT CASSPRGERHTEAFF
TRBJ2-4 - TRBV28 15 TRBD1 TGTGCCAGCAGTCAGGGGGCTCCCGCCAAAAACATTCAGTACTTC CASSQGAPAKNIQYF
TRBJ2-5 - TRBV5-1 15 TRBD2 TGCGCCAGCAGCTTGGAGGGACTAGCGCACGAGACCCAGTACTTC CASSLEGLAHETQYF
TRBJ2-1 - TRBV6-2/TRBV6-3 13 - TGTGCCAGCAGTTACTGGTCCGTTCCGGGGCAGTTCTTC CASSYWSVPGQFF
TRBJ1-1 - TRBV10-2 16 TRBD1 TGCGCCAGCAGTGAGTGGGGGGGACAGTTGAACACTGAAGCTTTCTTT CASSEWGGQLNTEAFF
TRBJ1-2 many TRBV12-3/TRBV12-4 15 - TGTGCCAGCAGTTTCCCGCGGTGGCAGGACTATGGCTACACCTTC CASSFPRWQDYGYTF
TRBJ1-2 many TRBV28 12 TRBD1 TGTGCCAGCAGTAACAGGGGCTATGGCTACACCTTC CASSNRGYGYTF
TRBJ2-1 - TRBV4-1 14 TRBD2 TGCGCCAGCTCCAGCGGGATGTCCTACAATGAGCAGTTCTTC CASSSGMSYNEQFF
TRBJ1-5 many TRBV7-9 14 - TGTGCCAGCAGCTTAGCAGGGAACAATCAGCCCCAGCATTTT CASSLAGNNQPQHF
TRBJ1-1 many TRBV29-1 10 - TGCAGCGCCGCGGGTGTTGAAGCTTTCTTT CSAAGVEAFF
TRBJ1-6 - TRBV4-2 15 - TGTGCCAGCAGCCAAGAGACCAGGGTAAATTCACCCCTCCACTTT CASSQETRVNSPLHF
TRBJ2-3 few TRBV4-3 15 - TGCGCCAGCAGCCAAGAAGGGGAGAGCACAGATACGCAGTATTTT CASSQEGESTDTQYF
TRBJ1-4 many TRBV28 17 - TGTGCCAGCAGTTTAGAGTTCCCGGGGGCGACTAATGAAAAACTGTTTTTT CASSLEFPGATNEKLFF
TRBJ1-3 - TRBV6-6 11 - TGTGCCAGCCAGCTTGGAAACACCATATATTTT CASQLGNTIYF
TRBJ2-2 - TRBV10-3 19 - TGTGCCATCAGTGAGCCACAGGGTCGATGGGGGCTGAGCACCGGGGAGCTGTTTTTT CAISEPQGRWGLSTGELFF
TRBJ1-4 many TRBV12-3/TRBV12-4 12 - TGTGCCAGCAGCTTCCTGAATGAAAAACTGTTTTTT CASSFLNEKLFF
TRBJ1-1 - TRBV28 16 - TGTGCCAGCAGTTTCCTTGTCCGGATCATGAACACTGAAGCTTTCTTT CASSFLVRIMNTEAFF
TRBJ1-2 many TRBV6-6 12 TRBD1 TGTGCCTCCTGGGACAGGTACTATGGCTACACCTTC CASWDRYYGYTF
TRBJ2-1 few TRBV20-1 15 TRBD2 TGCAGTGCAAACTCCGGGACTAGCGTCTACAATGAGCAGTTCTTC CSANSGTSVYNEQFF
TRBJ1-2 few TRBV20-1 12 - TGCAGTGCTATAACAAGGAACTATGGCTACACCTTC CSAITRNYGYTF
TRBJ2-1 few TRBV6-5 11 - TGTGCCAGCACTGGACAGACCGAGCAGTTCTTC CASTGQTEQFF
TRBJ1-2 many TRBV5-1 14 - TGCGCCAGCAGAGGTGAGGTGCCCAACTATGGCTACACCTTC CASRGEVPNYGYTF
TRBJ2-7 few TRBV12-3/TRBV12-4 15 TRBD1 TGTGCCAGCAGCCCAAATGGACAGGGTCCCTACGAGCAGTACTTC CASSPNGQGPYEQYF
TRBJ2-7 - TRBV7-2 13 - TGTGCCAGCAGCCCCTGGACCGGTGGCGAGCAGTACTTC CASSPWTGGEQYF